These 14 T cell receptor beta chains came from one sample sequenced in a study of sequential checkpoint blockade in melanoma. This table comes from immunoSEQ multiplex PCR, and its TCRdb copy is limited to in-frame clones, with some not included. Here the sample spans approximately 4,700 clones, around 79% being singletons. Noted treatment: randomized to nivolumab then ipilimumab (arm A) or the reverse (arm B). Sequenced here: CD8+ T cells sorted from blood (inferred from file names), sampled from a patient given nivolumab and ipilimumab in sequence. These receptors came from a human donor with melanoma.

The genes are TRBV6-5 and TRBJ1-5; D is unresolved. The CDR3 consists of 13 residues. CDR1 and CDR2 (germline): MNHEY, SVGAGI. The ends were cut back, 6 bases at V and 6 bases at J, with 12 bases in the middle. The DNA of the CDR3 is TGTGCCAGCAGCTTTGCTTTCGGTCAGCCCCAGCATTTT. Its translation is CASSFAFGQPQHF.

The chain is built from TRBV4-2 and TRBJ1-2; 7 bases line up with TRBD1. The CDR3 is made up of 13 amino acids. Germline values: CDR1 LGHNA, CDR2 YNFKEQ. The ends lost 3 bases at V and 8 bases at J; junction bases unmatched: 6. In DNA form, the CDR3 reads TGTGCCAGCAGCCAGGTGACAGGGACCGGCTACACCTTC. Amino acids: CASSQVTGTGYTF.

V and J are TRBV15 and TRBJ1-2, with D possibly TRBD1 on 6 matching bases. Germline V CDR1 and CDR2: LNHNV, YYDKDF (reference sequence). Deletions cut 4 bases from V and 6 bases from J, with 15 bases between. This CDR3 contains 14 residues. CDR3 protein: CATSTWGGLDGYTF. CDR3 coding DNA: TGTGCCACCAGCACGTGGGGGGGGCTAGATGGCTACACCTTC.

This clone showed up just once. The chain is built from TRBV5-1 and TRBJ2-7; 7 bases align to TRBD1. V was clipped by 4 bases and J by 2 bases; unmatched bases: 6. CDR1 SGHRS and CDR2 YFSETQ come from the germline V gene. The CDR3 contains 14 residues. The CDR3 nucleotides are TGCGCCAGCAGCCCAGGACAGGTGACCTACGAGCAGTACTTC. This codes for CASSPGQVTYEQYF.

The J gene is TRBJ2-2, the V gene TRBV2; possible D gene TRBD1, 5 bases. This CDR3 region has 14 residues. Germline lookup yields CDR1 SNHLY and CDR2 FYNNEI. The ends were cut back, 4 bases at V and 0 bases at J, with 6 bases in the middle. CDR3: CASSGTSNTGELFF. CDR3 coding DNA: TGTGCCAGCAGTGGGACATCGAACACCGGGGAGCTGTTTTTT. Variable domain in full (rest from reference TRBV2 and TRBJ2-2): EPEVTQTPSHQVTQMGQEVILRCVPISNHLYFYWYRQILGQKVEFLVSFYNNEISEKSEIFDDQFSVERPDGSNFTLKIRSTKLEDSAMYFCASSGTSNTGELFFGEGSRLTVL.

This sequence joins TRBV29-1 and TRBJ1-1; possibly TRBD1 for D (5 bases). V gave up 3 bases and J gave up 3 bases, with 14 bases separating them. Germline V gene data show CDR1 as SQVTM and CDR2 as ANQGSEA. There are 14 residues in the CDR3. The CDR3 DNA is TGCAGCGTTGATATGGCAGGGTGGGACACTGAAGCTTTCTTT. Translating gives CSVDMAGWDTEAFF.

This chain connects TRBV6-1 to TRBJ2-7; 8 bases fit TRBD1. The V segment lost 6 bases and the J segment 3 bases; nucleotides outside the gene matches: 4. Germline assignment: CDR1 MNHNS and CDR2 SASEGT. The length of the CDR3 is 13 residues. CDR3 DNA sequence: TGTGCCAGCAGCCCCGGGACAGGCTACGAGCAGTACTTC. Translated, it gives CASSPGTGYEQYF.

The chain employs TRBV28 and TRBJ1-4; D not certain. The CDR3 length is 13 residues. Germline CDR1 is MDHEN and CDR2 is SYDVKM. V was cut by 8 bases and J by 8 bases, with 15 bases left in between. The CDR3 DNA reads TGTGCCAGCTCAAGACAAACGAGCGAAAAACTGTTTTTT. Its translation: CASSRQTSEKLFF.

The V and J genes are TRBV6-1 and TRBJ2-1; no firm D call. V was clipped by 3 bases and J by 8 bases, with 20 bases between them. CDR3 size: 16 residues. The germline gives CDR1 MNHNS, CDR2 SASEGT. The CDR3 spells CASSDVQHPFSDEQFF. The CDR3 DNA reads as TGTGCCAGCAGTGACGTACAGCACCCCTTTTCGGATGAGCAGTTCTTC.

The chain combines TRBV4-1 with TRBJ2-7, with 8 nucleotides matching TRBD1. V lost 1 base and J lost 12; bases outside the gene matches: 8. The CDR3 is 13 residues long. CDR1 is MGHRA, CDR2 YSYEKL, per germline. The CDR3 bases are TGCGCCAGCAGCCAAGTAGAGGGACAGGACTTGTACTTC. It codes for CASSQVEGQDLYF.

The V gene is TRBV4-1, the J gene TRBJ2-3; D may be TRBD2 (7 bases). The CDR3 has 16 amino acids. Germline CDR1 is MGHRA and CDR2 is YSYEKL. Trimming removed 4 bases from V and 2 bases from J, with 16 bases in between. CDR3 sequence: CASSLRGGRTTDTQYF. The CDR3 nucleotides read TGCGCCAGCAGCCTGAGGGGGGGGAGGACCACAGATACGCAGTATTTT.

This clone was detected only a few times. The CDR3 nucleotides are TGTGCCAGCAGCTTAGCCAGGGGTGTAAACACCATATATTTT. Residues: CASSLARGVNTIYF. The V call is TRBV7-9, the J call TRBJ1-3, with D perhaps TRBD1 (6 bases). The CDR3 contains 14 residues. Trimming removed 0 bases at V and 6 bases at J, with 9 bases between. Germline CDR1 is SEHNR and CDR2 is FQNEAQ (reference sequence). Drawing the rest from reference TRBV7-9 and TRBJ1-3, the complete variable domain is DTGVSQNPRHKITKRGQNVTFRCDPISEHNRLYWYRQTLGQGPEFLTYFQNEAQLEKSRLLSDRFSAERPKGSFSTLEIQRTEQGDSAMYLCASSLARGVNTIYFGEGSWLTVV.

The chain has TRBV15 and TRBJ2-3; 8 positions match TRBD2. Trimming at V came to 3 bases and at J to 2 bases, leaving 7 bases not matched to a gene. The CDR3 runs 16 residues. The germline V gene encodes CDR1 LNHNV and CDR2 YYDKDF (reference sequence). Here the CDR3 reads CATSRGLGANTDTQYF. For the CDR3, the DNA is TGTGCCACCAGCAGGGGACTAGGGGCTAACACAGATACGCAGTATTTT.

This clone appeared a few times. The V call is TRBV6-5, the J call TRBJ2-2; the D is unclear. Germline loops: CDR1 MNHEY, CDR2 SVGAGI. The germline V and J ends were trimmed by 9 bases and 6 bases, with 14 bases remaining between them. The CDR3 is made up of 13 amino acids. CDR3 in DNA: TGTGCCAGTTCTTTGTCCCCCGCCGGGGAGCTGTTTTTT. Translating it yields CASSLSPAGELFF.